This TCR beta chain was documented in a study of tumor-infiltrating lymphocytes in primary liver carcinoma. Overall study: Samples yielded about 3.65 to 7.5 million productive TCRbeta reads, similar across tissue types.

To note about this clonotype: Its antigen is not identified. One base away lies a much larger clone, so this may be a sequencing read error.

The CDR3 runs 14 residues. V lost 2 bases and J lost 7, with 15 bases in between. The germline V gene has CDR1 SQVTM and CDR2 ANQGSEA. They got blood RNA out of unsorted whole blood and also pulled out germline DNA. Approximately 4 milliliters of peripheral blood were collected before surgery. From about 0.45 ug total RNA, TCR beta cDNA was generated with a primer in the constant region. Nested multiplex PCR, run for three rounds with slightly modified ARM-PCR, yielded TCR beta libraries. TRBV1-TRBV30 forward and Cbeta reverse primers drove the first two approximately 11-cycle rounds. TCRdb re-derived calls from the multiplex PCR reads in MiXCR, one entry per CDR3 protein. The sample holds 300,000 to 400,000 distinct CDR3 sequences, 65% seen once. Study conclusions and caveats: Tumor-adjacent and tumor-blood pairs displayed less overlap than did pairs of tumor regions. Compared with blood, tumor repertoires held significantly more in their top 250 clones.

The sequencing input was peripheral blood. The receptor was derived from a man aged 35-49 years with primary liver carcinoma and hepatitis B virus infection. The chain employs TRBV29-1 and TRBJ2-1; the D is unclear. CDR3 coding DNA: TGCAGCGTTGAATTCTTAGGGATACCGAATGAGCAGTTCTTC. Its translation: CSVEFLGIPNEQFF.